The 8 T cell receptor beta chains below come from one sample, sequenced in a study of shared clonotypes between healthy human individuals. Produced via immunoSEQ multiplex PCR; TCRdb's table is partial and in-frame only. The sample lists hundreds of thousands of clones; roughly 70% were seen once. The sample taken for sequencing was memory CD4+ T cells sorted from blood. Subset in this sample: CD45RA-negative fraction. These receptors came from a woman aged 25-40 years in good health.

This chain connects TRBV18 to TRBJ2-3; TRBD2 aligns across 7 bases. Trimming removed 2 bases from V and 5 bases from J; junction bases left unmatched: 4. The CDR3 extends over 14 amino acids. Germline lookup yields CDR1 KGHSH and CDR2 LQKENI. The CDR3 DNA sequence: TGTGCCAGCTCACCATCAGCTAGCGGAGATACGCAGTATTTT. This encodes CASSPSASGDTQYF.

V is TRBV28 and J is TRBJ1-5; D uncertain. V was clipped by 6 bases and J by 4 bases, with 10 bases between them. The CDR3 loop spans 13 amino acids. CDR1 is MDHEN and CDR2 is SYDVKM in the germline V gene. The CDR3 DNA is TGTGCCAGCAGAACCCTATTTAATCAGCCCCAGCATTTT. It codes for CASRTLFNQPQHF.

This sequence joins TRBV28 and TRBJ2-5, with D hard to call. Per the germline V gene, CDR1 is MDHEN and CDR2 is SYDVKM. Trimming took 7 bases from V and 0 from J, leaving 6 bases between them. The CDR3 totals 12 residues. For the CDR3, the DNA is TGTGCCAGCACCGGTAACCAAGAGACCCAGTACTTC. It yields the protein CASTGNQETQYF. The complete variable domain, with remaining parts taken from reference TRBV28 and TRBJ2-5, reads DVKVTQSSRYLVKRTGEKVFLECVQDMDHENMFWYRQDPGLGLRLIYFSYDVKMKEKGDIPEGYSVSREKKERFSLILESASTNQTSMYLCASTGNQETQYFGPGTRLLVL.

V usage is TRBV5-4 and J usage is TRBJ1-6; D is ambiguous. V dropped 1 base and J dropped 13 bases, with 9 bases sitting between them. Germline V CDR1 and CDR2: SGHNT, YYREEE (reference sequence). CDR3 size: 12 residues. CDR3 sequence (DNA): TGTGCCAGCAGCTTGTATGATTACCCCCTCCACTTT. Amino acid sequence: CASSLYDYPLHF.

The table lists this clone with a count of one. The genes are TRBV5-1 and TRBJ2-7, with 9 bases aligning to TRBD1. With V trimmed by 5 bases and J by 3 bases, 9 bases remained unmatched. The germline V gene has CDR1 SGHRS and CDR2 YFSETQ. The length of the CDR3 is 15 residues. The CDR3 is CASRLERGQGYEQYF. For the CDR3, the DNA is TGCGCCAGCAGACTTGAAAGGGGACAGGGCTACGAGCAGTACTTC.

This rearrangement joins TRBV10-1 to TRBJ1-2; D remains unclear. CDR3 length equals 15 residues. The germline gives CDR1 WNHNN, CDR2 SYGVQD (reference sequence). Between the trimmed V and J ends, which lost 3 bases and 3 bases, there was a span of 14 bases. CDR3 residues: CASSDGTVNDYGYTF. CDR3 nucleotides: TGCGCCAGCAGTGATGGCACAGTAAATGACTATGGCTACACCTTC.

CDR3 protein: CASSGLAYNEQFF. The CDR3 DNA reads TGTGCCAGCAGTGGACTAGCCTACAATGAGCAGTTCTTC. The chain carries TRBV27 and TRBJ2-1, with 7 bases fitting TRBD2. The CDR3 has 13 amino acids. Trimming took 5 bases from V and 2 from J; bases not matched to a gene: 0. Looked up from germline, CDR1 is MNHEY and CDR2 is SMNVEV (reference sequence).

This clone has a handful of counts. The J gene is TRBJ2-5, the V gene TRBV7-9; D not resolved. Trimming stripped 4 bases from V and 5 bases from J, with 11 bases between. CDR1 and CDR2 from the germline V gene are SEHNR and FQNEAQ (reference sequence). The CDR3 is 13 amino acids. CDR3 sequence (DNA): TGTGCCAGCAGCTCGAATTATAAGGAGACCCAGTACTTC. Translation: CASSSNYKETQYF.